The 13 T cell receptor beta chains below all came from one sample that was sequenced in a study of T cell clonotyping in hematopoietic cell transplantation. Method: immunoSEQ multiplex PCR; TCRdb's copy keeps in-frame clones and lacks some. The top ten hold approximately 3% of the sample, which has approximately 44,000 clones, 85% seen once. The time point is: recipient sample about 28 days before transplant, after cytoreduction. Sequenced here: peripheral blood mononuclear cells, sampled before stem cell transplant. These receptors were taken from a man between 60 and 70 years old with acute myeloid leukemia. Some clones in this sample may be carry-over from other donors' samples.

The chain is built from TRBV6-1 and TRBJ1-6, with a possible D match to TRBD1 (6 bases). The germline V and J ends were trimmed by 7 bases and 11 bases, with 15 bases remaining between them. This CDR3 is built from 13 residues. Germline-derived CDR1 and CDR2 are MNHNS and SASEGT. The CDR3 loop is CASIIRGWTPLHF. The DNA for the CDR3 is TGTGCCAGCATCATAAGGGGGTGGACACCCCTCCACTTT.

This clone has only a few counts. The rearrangement links TRBV5-4 to TRBJ2-5, with 9 bases that match TRBD2. Germline-derived CDR1 and CDR2 are SGHNT and YYREEE (reference sequence). This CDR3 is built from 14 residues. V lost 3 bases to trimming and J lost 5 bases; unmatched junction nucleotides: 5. The CDR3 loop reads CASSSGLAMETQYF. The CDR3 nucleotides are TGTGCCAGCAGCTCCGGACTAGCGATGGAGACCCAGTACTTC.

The chain links TRBV5-1 to TRBJ2-3, with TRBD1 matching over 10 bases. This CDR3 has 15 residues. Germline CDR1 is SGHRS and CDR2 is YFSETQ. V was clipped by 4 bases and J by 5 bases; unmatched bases: 7. The CDR3 spells CASSDGTGVIDTQYF. The CDR3 DNA sequence: TGCGCCAGCAGCGACGGGACAGGGGTTATAGATACGCAGTATTTT.

This clone was recorded a few times. The V gene is TRBV7-2, the J gene TRBJ2-1; 9 bases map to TRBD2. V trimming: 5 bases; J trimming: 6 bases; junction bases outside the gene matches: 17. CDR3 length equals 18 residues. Germline loops: CDR1 SGHTA, CDR2 FQGNSA. For the CDR3, the DNA is TGTGCCAGCAGCCCCGACCCCGCCAGCGGGGGGCGGGGCAATGAGCAGTTCTTC. Translation: CASSPDPASGGRGNEQFF.

CDR3 DNA: TGTGCCAGTAGTCTACCCCCCGAGGAGGTTTCGAACACCGGGGAGCTGTTTTTT. It specifies CASSLPPEEVSNTGELFF. J is TRBJ2-2 and V is TRBV19; a possible D gene is TRBD2 (5 bases). Germline CDR1 and CDR2: LNHDA and SQIVND (reference sequence). V was trimmed by 5 bases and J by 0 bases, leaving 19 bases between them. The CDR3 totals 18 residues. Using reference TRBV19 and TRBJ2-2 for the parts outside the CDR3, the full variable domain is DGGITQSPKYLFRKEGQNVTLSCEQNLNHDAMYWYRQDPGQGLRLIYYSQIVNDFQKGDIAEGYSVSREKKESFPLTVTSAQKNPTAFYLCASSLPPEEVSNTGELFFGEGSRLTVL.

The chain is built from TRBV28 and TRBJ2-7; the D gene could be TRBD1 or TRBD2 (5 bases each). CDR1 and CDR2 (germline): MDHEN, SYDVKM. V lost 6 bases, J lost 6 bases, and 12 bases lay in between. The CDR3 has 12 residues. Here the CDR3 DNA reads TGTGCCAGCAGACCCGGGGCAGGCGAGCAGTACTTC. Translated: CASRPGAGEQYF.

The chain carries TRBV7-9 and TRBJ1-5, with D maybe TRBD1 (5 bases). Trimming took 5 bases from V and 7 from J, leaving 18 bases between them. CDR3 length equals 15 residues. Germline V gene sequence: CDR1 SEHNR, CDR2 FQNEAQ (reference sequence). The CDR3 nucleotides read TGTGCCAGCAGCCTCGGACATCGGCAGGGACAGCCCCAGCATTTT. Translation: CASSLGHRQGQPQHF.

The chain has TRBV7-2 and TRBJ1-6; weak D call: TRBD1 (6 bases). Germline values: CDR1 SGHTA, CDR2 FQGNSA. V dropped 5 bases and J dropped 2 bases, with 13 bases sitting between them. The CDR3 consists of 16 residues. The CDR3 sequence: CASSRGTTAYNSPLHF. The CDR3 DNA reads TGTGCCAGCAGCCGCGGGACAACGGCCTATAATTCACCCCTCCACTTT.

This chain joins TRBV7-2 and TRBJ1-6; 8 nucleotides agree with TRBD1. The CDR3 consists of 15 residues. Losses at the gene ends were 4 bases for V and 7 bases for J; bases not matched to a gene: 6. The germline V gene encodes CDR1 SGHTA and CDR2 FQGNSA. The CDR3 region is CASSSTGGENSPLHF. The CDR3 DNA reads as TGTGCCAGCAGCTCAACAGGGGGTGAGAATTCACCCCTCCACTTT.

The chain joins TRBV5-6 to TRBJ2-7; D is undetermined. Between the trimmed V and J ends, which lost 1 base and 3 bases, there was a span of 11 bases. Germline CDR1 reads SGHDT; CDR2 reads YYEEEE. CDR3 length: 14 amino acids. Here the CDR3 reads CASSLQKGFYEQYF. CDR3 bases: TGTGCCAGCAGCTTGCAGAAGGGCTTCTACGAGCAGTACTTC.

This chain links TRBV6-6 with TRBJ2-7; a possible D gene is TRBD1 (5 bases). The CDR3 loop spans 15 amino acids. Between the trimmed V and J ends, which lost 5 bases and 1 base, there was a span of 15 bases. Germline CDR1 and CDR2: MNHNY and SVGAGI (reference sequence). CDR3 region: CASSGPQGASYEQYF. CDR3 sequence (DNA): TGTGCCAGCAGTGGCCCGCAGGGCGCGTCCTACGAGCAGTACTTC.

This chain connects TRBV6-5 to TRBJ1-6, with 7 bases matching TRBD1. The germline V gene has CDR1 MNHEY and CDR2 SVGAGI. With V trimmed by 6 bases and J by 9 bases, 11 bases remained unmatched. The CDR3 runs 15 residues. Here the CDR3 reads CASSSFSGGLSPLHF. Written as DNA, the CDR3 is TGTGCCAGCAGCTCGTTCTCAGGGGGTCTTTCACCCCTCCACTTT.

V and J are TRBV28 and TRBJ1-1; D might be TRBD1 (5 bases). V was clipped by 6 bases and J by 3 bases, with 14 bases between them. CDR1 MDHEN and CDR2 SYDVKM come from the germline V gene. This CDR3 contains 14 residues. The CDR3: CASSLGAVYTEAFF. The CDR3, as DNA: TGTGCCAGCAGCCTAGGGGCAGTTTACACTGAAGCTTTCTTT.